A single sample is the source of the 3 T cell receptor beta chains below, sequenced in a study of regulatory T cells in long-lasting Graves disease. Described time point: persistent/refractory GD, antithyroid drugs over 5 years with positive TRAb. Following extraction of RNA from PBMCs, that RNA was used to make the TCR library. Investigators prepared the TCR beta libraries by applying iRepertoire HTBI primers and Arm-PCR of CDR3 regions. TCRdb reanalysed the multiplex PCR reads using MiXCR and keeps one entry per CDR3 protein. The table records some 370,000 distinct CDR3 sequences, less than 25% of them present only once. This specimen consisted of peripheral blood mononuclear cells (PBMCs), obtained when the disease was refractory, from a patient treated with antithyroid drugs. The receptors derive from a female donor with Graves disease.

This clonotype was counted only a few times. This CDR3 reads CAWRATSGDRGIQYF. The CDR3, as DNA: TGTGCCTGGAGAGCGACTAGCGGGGACAGGGGCATTCAGTACTTC. The chain employs TRBV30 and TRBJ2-4; D is perhaps TRBD2 (11 bases). V was trimmed by 3 bases and J by 9 bases, leaving 21 bases between them. The CDR3 is made up of 15 amino acids. Germline lookup yields CDR1 GTSNPN and CDR2 SVGIG (reference sequence). The entire variable domain, with the rest obtained from reference TRBV30 and TRBJ2-4, is as follows: SQTIHQWPATLVQPVGSPLSLECTVEGTSNPNLYWYRQAAGRGLQLLFYSVGIGQISSEVPQNLSASRPQDRQFILSSKKLLLSDSGFYLCAWRATSGDRGIQYFGAGTRLSVL.

J is TRBJ1-3 and V is TRBV7-3; no reliable D call. Between the trimmed V and J ends, which lost 1 base and 0 bases, there was a span of 10 bases. The CDR3 runs 16 residues. Germline lookup yields CDR1 SGHTA and CDR2 FQGTGA. CDR3 in amino acids: CASSLRRTFSGNTIYF. Written as DNA, the CDR3 is TGTGCCAGCAGCTTAAGACGGACCTTCTCTGGAAACACCATATATTTT.

This clonotype appeared many times. V usage is TRBV7-2 and J usage is TRBJ1-1; 8 bases match TRBD1. The CDR3 has 15 amino acids. CDR1 and CDR2 (germline): SGHTA, FQGNSA. V gave up 2 bases and J gave up 1 base; unmatched junction bases: 3. The CDR3 here is CASSLTDRGNTEAFF. CDR3 DNA: TGTGCCAGCAGCTTAACCGACAGGGGGAACACTGAAGCTTTCTTT.